This TCR beta chain derives from a study of neurological immune-mediated disorders. Sorted libraries came from roughly 1 million CD4+ or CD8+ T cells. TCRdb passed the 5' RACE reads through MiXCR, listing each CDR3 protein once. The repertoire holds approximately 20,000 distinct CDR3 sequences, approximately 15% seen once, with 6.5% to 9.5% in the top ten. Germline V gene data show CDR1 as SEHNR and CDR2 as FQNEAQ (reference sequence). The CDR3 is 17 amino acids. Trimming took 5 bases from V and 1 from J; bases not matched to a gene: 8. At least ten counts were recorded for this clonotype. The source of this sequence is a woman between 18 and 29 years old with multiple sclerosis. J is TRBJ2-4 and V is TRBV7-9, with TRBD1 identical over 10 bases. The sample was CD8+ T cells from blood. CDR3 amino acids: CASSPQTGGSAKNIQYF. The CDR3, as DNA: TGTGCCAGCAGCCCTCAGACAGGGGGCTCGGCCAAAAACATTCAGTACTTC.